The TCR beta chain under discussion was sequenced for a study of blood T cell repertoires in COVID-19. Generated by immunoSEQ multiplex PCR, the TCRdb table keeps only in-frame clones and is missing some. The sample records 200,000 to 250,000 clones, approximately 90% being singletons. The CDR3 contains 16 residues. The J segment lost 0 bases and the V segment lost 3 bases, leaving 6 bases of the junction unmatched. Germline V CDR1 and CDR2: SGHRS, YFSETQ. The chain has TRBV5-1 and TRBJ2-3, with TRBD2 matching 8 bases. The clonotype was recovered from a woman aged 40 to 50 with acute COVID-19. Sequencing was performed on PBMCs or T cells enriched from blood (not recorded which). The CDR3 region is CASSYYGGASTDTQYF. The CDR3 DNA is TGCGCCAGCAGCTATTACGGGGGGGCGAGCACAGATACGCAGTATTTT.